This T cell receptor (beta chain) comes out of a study of blood T cell repertoires in COVID-19. Study summary: Sites across the United States, Italy and Spain contributed samples from acute and convalescent COVID-19. PBMCs, B-cell-depleted T cells, or T cells provided the cDNA or gDNA that made up the material.

The CDR3 is 15 residues long. The germline CDR1 and CDR2 sequences are MNHEY and SMNVEV (reference sequence). V trimming: 5 bases; J trimming: 4 bases; junction bases outside the gene matches: 8. Authors' analysis steps: Amplification of reference gene primers was used by the study to estimate nucleated cell counts. Generated by immunoSEQ multiplex PCR, the TCRdb table keeps only in-frame clones and is missing some. V and J calls and clone size come straight from that table; D and trimming were deduced from the DNA. This sample has about 160,000 clones; 90% occur once, and the top ten carry about 18%.

This receptor was taken from a man aged 55-75 years with active or convalescent COVID-19. The gene calls are TRBV27 and TRBJ2-5; 9 nucleotides line up with TRBD1. Sequencing was done on a sample of peripheral blood. CDR3 amino acids: CASSILQGAGETQYF. The CDR3 DNA is TGTGCCAGCAGTATCCTACAGGGGGCTGGAGAGACCCAGTACTTC.